This T cell receptor (beta chain) was sequenced in a study of identical twins. Broader study findings: Models underpredicted monozygotic twin sharing of out-of-frame TCR alpha. Rather than following the same donors, the conclusions depended on cross-sectional statistical analysis.

As regards this clonotype: The antigen is undetermined. An end of the junction does not agree with germline; a read error may underlie this.

The germline V gene has CDR1 SGHRS and CDR2 YFSETQ. The CDR3 totals 14 residues. Template switching introduced a universal primer site, and the cDNA bore unique molecular identifiers. TCRdb independently ran MiXCR on the 5' RACE reads; one entry per CDR3 protein. The repertoire has hundreds of thousands of distinct CDR3 sequences, around 8.6% of them found once; the top ten carry approximately 0.89%. The same data also went into a second study, on yellow fever vaccine responses in identical twins.

The sample was PBMCs. The clonotype originates from a woman younger than 35 in good health. The gene calls are TRBV5-1 and TRBJ1-1; D possibly corresponds to TRBD1 (6 bases). CDR3 in DNA: TGCGGCAGCAGCCAGGGGACGGAGAACACTGAAGCTTTCTTT. Translating gives CGSSQGTENTEAFF.